This TCR beta chain was sequenced during a study of T-cell memory formation after mild COVID-19. V lost 4 bases, J lost 1 base, and 9 bases stayed unmatched. Germline-derived CDR1 and CDR2 are SNHLY and FYNNEI. This CDR3 has 16 amino acids. MiXCR was run by TCRdb on the 5' RACE reads, yielding one entry per CDR3 protein. The sample includes 170,000 or so distinct CDR3 sequences, about 22% of them seen just once. V gene TRBV2 combines with J gene TRBJ1-1; the match to TRBD1 covers 7 bases. The clonotype originates from an adult woman who had mild COVID-19 (a few samples of this study predate the infection). Cell type and time point are not known. Sequenced material: PBMCs or a T cell subset sorted from them (not recorded which). The DNA for the CDR3 is TGTGCCAGCAGTGGGGTAGGGGGCCCGACGAACACTGAAGCTTTCTTT. Protein product: CASSGVGGPTNTEAFF.